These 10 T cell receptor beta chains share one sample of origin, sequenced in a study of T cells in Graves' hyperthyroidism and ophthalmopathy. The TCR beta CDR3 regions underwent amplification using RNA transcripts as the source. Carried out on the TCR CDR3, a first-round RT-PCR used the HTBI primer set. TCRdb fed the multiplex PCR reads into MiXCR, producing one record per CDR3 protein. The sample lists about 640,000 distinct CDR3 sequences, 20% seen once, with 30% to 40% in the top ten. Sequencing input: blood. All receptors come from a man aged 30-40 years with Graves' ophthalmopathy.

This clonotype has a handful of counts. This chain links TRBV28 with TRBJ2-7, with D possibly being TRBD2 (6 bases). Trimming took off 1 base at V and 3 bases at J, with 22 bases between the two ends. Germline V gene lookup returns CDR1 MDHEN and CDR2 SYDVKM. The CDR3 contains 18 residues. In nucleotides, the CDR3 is TGTGCCAGCAGTTTATTCCAAAACGTTTGGAGGGGCTACTACGAGCAGTACTTC. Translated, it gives CASSLFQNVWRGYYEQYF.

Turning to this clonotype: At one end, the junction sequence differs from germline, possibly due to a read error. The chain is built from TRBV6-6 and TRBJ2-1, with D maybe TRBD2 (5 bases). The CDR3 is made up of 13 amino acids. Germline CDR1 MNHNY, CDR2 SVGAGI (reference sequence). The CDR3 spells CAISYSSPNEQFF. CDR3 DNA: TGTGCCATCAGTTACTCTAGCCCCAATGAGCAGTTCTTC.

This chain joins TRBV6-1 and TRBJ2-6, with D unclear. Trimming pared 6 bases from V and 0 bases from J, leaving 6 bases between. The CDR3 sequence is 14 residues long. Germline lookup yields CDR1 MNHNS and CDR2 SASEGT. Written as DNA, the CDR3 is TGTGCCAGCAGCCACTACTCTGGGGCCAACGTCCTGACTTTC. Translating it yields CASSHYSGANVLTF.

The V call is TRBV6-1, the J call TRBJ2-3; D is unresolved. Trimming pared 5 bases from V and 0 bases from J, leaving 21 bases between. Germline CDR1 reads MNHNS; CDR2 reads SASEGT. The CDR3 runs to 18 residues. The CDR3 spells CASSSHPFAPASTDTQYF. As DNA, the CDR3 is TGTGCCAGCAGTTCCCACCCATTCGCCCCGGCAAGCACAGATACGCAGTATTTT.

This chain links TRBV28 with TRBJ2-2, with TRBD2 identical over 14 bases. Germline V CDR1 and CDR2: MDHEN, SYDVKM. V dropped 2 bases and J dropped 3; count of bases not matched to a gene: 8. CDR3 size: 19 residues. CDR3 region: CASSLRGTSGSLHTGELFF. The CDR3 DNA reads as TGTGCCAGCAGTTTAAGGGGGACTAGCGGGAGCCTGCACACCGGGGAGCTGTTTTTT.

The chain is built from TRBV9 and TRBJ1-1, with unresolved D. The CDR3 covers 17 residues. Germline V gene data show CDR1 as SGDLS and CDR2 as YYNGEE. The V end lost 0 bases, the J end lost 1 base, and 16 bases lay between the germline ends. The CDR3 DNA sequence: TGTGCCAGCAGCGTAGTCGGATCCTACGTTGGGAACACTGAAGCTTTCTTT. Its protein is CASSVVGSYVGNTEAFF.

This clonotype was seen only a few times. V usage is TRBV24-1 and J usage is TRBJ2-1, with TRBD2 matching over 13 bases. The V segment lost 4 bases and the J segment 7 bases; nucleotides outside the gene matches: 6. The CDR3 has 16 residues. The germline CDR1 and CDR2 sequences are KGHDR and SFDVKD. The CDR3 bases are TGTGCCACCAGTGAATCCGGGACTAGCGGGGCAAATGAGCAGTTCTTC. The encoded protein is CATSESGTSGANEQFF.

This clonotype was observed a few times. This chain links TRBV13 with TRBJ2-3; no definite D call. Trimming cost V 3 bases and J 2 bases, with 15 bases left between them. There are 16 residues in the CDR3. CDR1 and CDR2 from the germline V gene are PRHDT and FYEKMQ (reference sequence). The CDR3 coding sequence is TGTGCCAGCAGCTTGCTCGCACGGATGTCCACAGATACGCAGTATTTT. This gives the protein CASSLLARMSTDTQYF. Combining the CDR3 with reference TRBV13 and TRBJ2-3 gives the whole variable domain AAGVIQSPRHLIKEKRETATLKCYPIPRHDTVYWYQQGPGQDPQFLISFYEKMQSDKGSIPDRFSAQQFSDYHSELNMSSLELGDSALYFCASSLLARMSTDTQYFGPGTRLTVL.

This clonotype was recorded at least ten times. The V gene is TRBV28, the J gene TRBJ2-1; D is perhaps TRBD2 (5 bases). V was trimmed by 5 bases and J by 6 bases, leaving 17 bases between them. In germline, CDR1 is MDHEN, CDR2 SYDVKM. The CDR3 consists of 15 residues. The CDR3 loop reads CASSTPPLRGNEQFF. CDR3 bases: TGTGCCAGCAGTACCCCTCCTCTTCGGGGCAATGAGCAGTTCTTC.

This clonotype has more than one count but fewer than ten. CDR3 bases: TGTGCCAGCAGCTTAAAGACAGGGGGCCATGAAAAACTGTTTTTT. Encoded protein: CASSLKTGGHEKLFF. The chain links TRBV7-2 to TRBJ1-4, with 10 bases that match TRBD1. CDR1 SGHTA and CDR2 FQGNSA come from the germline V gene. V lost 2 bases, J lost 6 bases, and 3 bases stayed unmatched. CDR3 length: 15 residues.